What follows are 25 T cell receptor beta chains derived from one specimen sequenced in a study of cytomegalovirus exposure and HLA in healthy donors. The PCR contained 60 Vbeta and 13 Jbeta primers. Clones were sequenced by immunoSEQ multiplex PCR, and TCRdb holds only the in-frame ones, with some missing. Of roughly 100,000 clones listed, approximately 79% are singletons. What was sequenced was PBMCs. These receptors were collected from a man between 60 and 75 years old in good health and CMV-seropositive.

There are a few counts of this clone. CDR3 DNA: TGTGCCAGCAGTGAGACACAGGGGTACTTTACTGAAGCTTTCTTT. Protein sequence: CASSETQGYFTEAFF. V usage is TRBV7-2 and J usage is TRBJ1-1, with TRBD1 matching 7 bases. After removal of 6 bases from V and 5 bases from J, the junction contained 12 bases not matched to a gene. CDR3 size: 15 residues. Germline-derived CDR1 and CDR2 are SGHTA and FQGNSA.

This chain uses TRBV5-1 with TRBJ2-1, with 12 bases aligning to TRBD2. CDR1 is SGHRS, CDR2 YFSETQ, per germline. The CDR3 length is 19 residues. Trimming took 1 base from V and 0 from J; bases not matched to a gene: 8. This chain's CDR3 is CASSLTTSGGPSSYNEQFF. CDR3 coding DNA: TGCGCCAGCAGCTTGACGACTAGCGGGGGACCGAGCTCCTACAATGAGCAGTTCTTC.

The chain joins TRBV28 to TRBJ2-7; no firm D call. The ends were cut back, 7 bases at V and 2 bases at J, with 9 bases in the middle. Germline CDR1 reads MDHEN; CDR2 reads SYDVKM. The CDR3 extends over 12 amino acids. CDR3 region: CASTTAPYEQYF. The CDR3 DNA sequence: TGTGCCAGCACAACAGCCCCCTACGAGCAGTACTTC.

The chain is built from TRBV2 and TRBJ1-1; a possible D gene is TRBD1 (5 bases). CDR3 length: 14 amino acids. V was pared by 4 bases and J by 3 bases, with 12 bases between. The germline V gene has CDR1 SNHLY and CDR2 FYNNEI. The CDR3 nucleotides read TGTGCCAGCAGTGGTCAGGGTCGGGACACTGAAGCTTTCTTT. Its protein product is CASSGQGRDTEAFF. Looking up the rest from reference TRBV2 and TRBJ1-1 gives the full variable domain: EPEVTQTPSHQVTQMGQEVILRCVPISNHLYFYWYRQILGQKVEFLVSFYNNEISEKSEIFDDQFSVERPDGSNFTLKIRSTKLEDSAMYFCASSGQGRDTEAFFGQGTRLTVV.

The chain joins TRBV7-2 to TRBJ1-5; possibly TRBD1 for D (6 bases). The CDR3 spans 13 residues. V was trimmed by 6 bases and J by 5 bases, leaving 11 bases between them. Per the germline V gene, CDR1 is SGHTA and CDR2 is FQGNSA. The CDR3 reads CASSWDMDQPQHF. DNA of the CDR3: TGTGCCAGCAGTTGGGACATGGATCAGCCCCAGCATTTT.

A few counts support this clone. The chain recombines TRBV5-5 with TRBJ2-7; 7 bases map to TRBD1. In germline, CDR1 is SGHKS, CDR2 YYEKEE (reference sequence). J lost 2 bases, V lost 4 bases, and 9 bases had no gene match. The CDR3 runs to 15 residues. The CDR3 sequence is CASSASGTAAYEQYF. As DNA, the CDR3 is TGTGCCAGCAGCGCGTCCGGGACAGCAGCCTACGAGCAGTACTTC.

The chain's CDR3 is CASRLGERTNTEAFF. DNA of the CDR3: TGTGCCAGCAGATTGGGGGAGCGGACGAACACTGAAGCTTTCTTT. The rearrangement uses TRBV5-3 and TRBJ1-1, with D possibly TRBD1 on 5 matching bases. TRBV5-3 is classed as an ORF, of uncertain function. The CDR3 length is 15 residues. With 8 bases removed from V and 1 base from J, the gap between germline ends came to 18 bases.

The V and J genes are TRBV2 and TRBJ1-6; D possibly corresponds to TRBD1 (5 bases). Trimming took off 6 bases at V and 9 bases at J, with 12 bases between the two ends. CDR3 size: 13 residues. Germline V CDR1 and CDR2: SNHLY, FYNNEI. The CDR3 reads CASRGGTFSPLHF. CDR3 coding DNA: TGTGCCAGCAGGGGGGGGACTTTTTCACCCCTCCACTTT.

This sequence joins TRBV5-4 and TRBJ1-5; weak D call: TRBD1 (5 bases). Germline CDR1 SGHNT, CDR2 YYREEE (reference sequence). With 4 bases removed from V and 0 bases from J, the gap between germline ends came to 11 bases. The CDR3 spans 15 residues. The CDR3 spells CASSLGGDSNQPQHF. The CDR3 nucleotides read TGTGCCAGCAGCCTCGGGGGGGATAGCAATCAGCCCCAGCATTTT. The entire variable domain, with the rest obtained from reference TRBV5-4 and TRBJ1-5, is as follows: ETGVTQSPTHLIKTRGQQVTLRCSSQSGHNTVSWYQQALGQGPQFIFQYYREEENGRGNFPPRFSGLQFPNYSSELNVNALELDDSALYLCASSLGGDSNQPQHFGDGTRLSIL.

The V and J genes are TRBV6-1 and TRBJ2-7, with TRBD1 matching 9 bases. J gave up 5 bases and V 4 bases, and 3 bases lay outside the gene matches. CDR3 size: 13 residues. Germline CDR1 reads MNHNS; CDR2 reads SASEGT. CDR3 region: CASSVQGADEQYF. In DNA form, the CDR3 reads TGTGCCAGCAGTGTACAGGGGGCGGACGAGCAGTACTTC.

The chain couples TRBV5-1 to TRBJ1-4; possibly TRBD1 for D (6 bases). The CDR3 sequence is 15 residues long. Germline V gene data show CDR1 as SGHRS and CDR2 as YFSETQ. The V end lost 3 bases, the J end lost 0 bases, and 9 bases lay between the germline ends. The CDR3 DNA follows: TGCGCCAGCAGCTCGACAGGCTCAACTAATGAAAAACTGTTTTTT. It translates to CASSSTGSTNEKLFF.

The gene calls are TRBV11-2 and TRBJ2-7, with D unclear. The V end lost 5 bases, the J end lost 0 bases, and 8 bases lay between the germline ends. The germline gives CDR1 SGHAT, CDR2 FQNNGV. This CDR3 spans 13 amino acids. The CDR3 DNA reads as TGTGCCAGCAGCAGAGACAACTCCTACGAGCAGTACTTC. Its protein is CASSRDNSYEQYF.

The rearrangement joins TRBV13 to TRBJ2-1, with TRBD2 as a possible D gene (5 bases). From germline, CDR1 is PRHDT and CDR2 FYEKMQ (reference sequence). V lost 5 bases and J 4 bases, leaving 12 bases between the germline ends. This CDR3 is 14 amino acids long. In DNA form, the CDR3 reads TGTGCCAGCAGCCTGCTGGACTTTTACAATGAGCAGTTCTTC. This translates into CASSLLDFYNEQFF.

CDR3 sequence reads: CASRTEQGSTEAFF. CDR3 DNA sequence: TGTGCCAGCAGGACTGAACAGGGAAGCACTGAAGCTTTCTTT. The rearrangement uses TRBV6-5 and TRBJ1-1, with a tentative D call TRBD1 (6 bases). V was clipped by 6 bases and J by 4 bases, with 15 bases between them. The CDR3 spans 14 residues. Germline CDR1 reads MNHEY; CDR2 reads SVGAGI.

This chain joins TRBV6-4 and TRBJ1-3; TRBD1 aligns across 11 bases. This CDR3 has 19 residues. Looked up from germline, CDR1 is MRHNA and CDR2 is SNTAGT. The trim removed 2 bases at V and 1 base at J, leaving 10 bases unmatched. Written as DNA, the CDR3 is TGTGCCAGCAGTGACCCCGGGACAGGGGGTAGTGGATCTGGAAACACCATATATTTT. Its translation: CASSDPGTGGSGSGNTIYF.

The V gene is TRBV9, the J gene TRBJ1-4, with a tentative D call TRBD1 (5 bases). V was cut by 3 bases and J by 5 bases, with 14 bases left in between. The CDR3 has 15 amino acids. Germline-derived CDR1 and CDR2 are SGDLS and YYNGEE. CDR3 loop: CASSAGQGFNEKLFF. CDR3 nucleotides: TGTGCCAGCAGCGCCGGACAAGGATTCAATGAAAAACTGTTTTTT.

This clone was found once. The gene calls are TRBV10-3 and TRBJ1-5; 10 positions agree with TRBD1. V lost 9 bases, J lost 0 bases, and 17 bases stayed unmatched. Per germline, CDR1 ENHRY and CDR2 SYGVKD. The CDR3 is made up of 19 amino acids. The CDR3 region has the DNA TGTGCCATTATCCACAAACCGGGACAGGGGTCTTATAGCAATCAGCCCCAGCATTTT. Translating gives CAIIHKPGQGSYSNQPQHF.

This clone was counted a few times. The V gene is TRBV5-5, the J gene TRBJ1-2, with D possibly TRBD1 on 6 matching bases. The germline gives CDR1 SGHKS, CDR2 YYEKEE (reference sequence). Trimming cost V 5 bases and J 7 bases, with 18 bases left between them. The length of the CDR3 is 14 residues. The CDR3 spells CASSFPGGAVGYTF. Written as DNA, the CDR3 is TGTGCCAGCAGTTTCCCCGGGGGGGCGGTTGGCTACACCTTC.

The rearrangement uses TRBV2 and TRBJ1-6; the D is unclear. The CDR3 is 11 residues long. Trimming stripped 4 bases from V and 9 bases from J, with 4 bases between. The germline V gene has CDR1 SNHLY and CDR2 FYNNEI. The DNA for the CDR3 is TGTGCCAGCAGTGTAGTTTCACCCCTCCACTTT. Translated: CASSVVSPLHF.

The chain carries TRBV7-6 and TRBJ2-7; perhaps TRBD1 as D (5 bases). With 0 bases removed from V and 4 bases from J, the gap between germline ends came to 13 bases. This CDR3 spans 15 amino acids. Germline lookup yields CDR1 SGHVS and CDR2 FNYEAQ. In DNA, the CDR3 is TGTGCCAGCAGCTTAGCGGGCGACAGTCAATACGAGCAGTACTTC. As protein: CASSLAGDSQYEQYF. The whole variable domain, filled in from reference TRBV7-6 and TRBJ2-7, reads GAGVSQSPRYKVTKRGQDVALRCDPISGHVSLYWYRQALGQGPEFLTYFNYEAQQDKSGLPNDRFSAERPEGSISTLTIQRTEQRDSAMYRCASSLAGDSQYEQYFGPGTRLTVT.

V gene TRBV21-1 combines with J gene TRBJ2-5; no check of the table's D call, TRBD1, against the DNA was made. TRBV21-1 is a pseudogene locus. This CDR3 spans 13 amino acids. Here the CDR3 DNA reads TGTGCCAGCGGCAGGGGGCGCGGAGAGACCCAGTACTTC. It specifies CASGRGRGETQYF.

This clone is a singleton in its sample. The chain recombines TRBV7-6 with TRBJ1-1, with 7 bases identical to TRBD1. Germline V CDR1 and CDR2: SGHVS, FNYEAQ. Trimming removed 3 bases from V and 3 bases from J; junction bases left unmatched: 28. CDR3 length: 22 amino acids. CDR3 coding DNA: TGTGCCAGCAGCTTTTCCCCCCTTAGCCTCGTAGACAGGGAAAATAGAGACACTGAAGCTTTCTTT. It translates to CASSFSPLSLVDRENRDTEAFF.

The CDR3 loop is CASSAGGLTGANVLTF. The CDR3 DNA is TGTGCCAGCAGTGCAGGGGGCTTAACTGGGGCCAACGTCCTGACTTTC. The J gene is TRBJ2-6, the V gene TRBV5-4; 8 bases agree with TRBD1. The length of the CDR3 is 16 residues. Germline trimming cut 5 bases from V and 2 bases from J; bases unmatched to any gene: 6. Germline CDR1 and CDR2: SGHNT and YYREEE (reference sequence).

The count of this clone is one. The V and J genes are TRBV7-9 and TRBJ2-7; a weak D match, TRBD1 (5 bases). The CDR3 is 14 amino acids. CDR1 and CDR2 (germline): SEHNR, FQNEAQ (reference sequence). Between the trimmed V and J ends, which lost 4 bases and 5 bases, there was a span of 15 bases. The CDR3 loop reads CASSYGQGTDEQYF. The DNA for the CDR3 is TGTGCCAGCAGCTATGGGCAGGGCACGGACGAGCAGTACTTC.

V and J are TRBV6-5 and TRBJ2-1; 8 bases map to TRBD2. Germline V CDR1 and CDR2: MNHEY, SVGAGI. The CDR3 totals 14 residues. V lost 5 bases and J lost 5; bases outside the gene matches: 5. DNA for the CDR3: TGTGCCAGCAGTGTCCTAGCGGGTAACAATGAGCAGTTCTTC. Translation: CASSVLAGNNEQFF.